What follows describes a single T cell receptor (beta chain). Investigators performed immunoSEQ version v3.0 at survey level. Produced via immunoSEQ multiplex PCR; TCRdb's table is partial and in-frame only. In the table there are around 40,000 clones, roughly 86% of which are singletons. This entry belongs to a study of long-term antiretroviral therapy in people with HIV. Whole-study context: Initial samples were collected about a decade before the 2015 immediate-ART recommendation.

The receptor was isolated from a woman between 45 and 65 years old with HIV. This specimen was unsorted PBMCs, taken 0.1 years before starting antiretroviral therapy.

CDR3 amino acids: CASSLGLTSGGYTF. For the CDR3, the DNA is TGTGCCAGCAGCTTAGGTCTGACATCGGGTGGCTACACCTTC. The rearrangement joins TRBV11-2 to TRBJ1-2; the D is unclear. CDR1 and CDR2 (germline): SGHAT, FQNNGV. V lost 1 base and J 7 bases, leaving 13 bases between the germline ends. This CDR3 has 14 amino acids.